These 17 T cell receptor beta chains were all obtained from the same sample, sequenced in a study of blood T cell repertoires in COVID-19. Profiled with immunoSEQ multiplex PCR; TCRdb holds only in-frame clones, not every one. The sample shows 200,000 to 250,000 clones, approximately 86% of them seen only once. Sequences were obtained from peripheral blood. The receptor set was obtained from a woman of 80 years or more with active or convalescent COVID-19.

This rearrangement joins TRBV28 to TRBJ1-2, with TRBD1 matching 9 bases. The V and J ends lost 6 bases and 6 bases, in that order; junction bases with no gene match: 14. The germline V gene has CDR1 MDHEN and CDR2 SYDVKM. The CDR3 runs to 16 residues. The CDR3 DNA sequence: TGTGCCAGCAGCACTGGAGTTAACAGGGGGCCCCATGGCTACACCTTC. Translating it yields CASSTGVNRGPHGYTF.

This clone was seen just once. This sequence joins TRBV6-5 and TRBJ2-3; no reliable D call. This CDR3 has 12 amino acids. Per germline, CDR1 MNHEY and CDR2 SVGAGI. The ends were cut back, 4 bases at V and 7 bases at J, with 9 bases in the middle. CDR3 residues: CASSSDSYTQYF. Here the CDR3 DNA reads TGTGCCAGCAGTTCCGACTCCTATACGCAGTATTTT.

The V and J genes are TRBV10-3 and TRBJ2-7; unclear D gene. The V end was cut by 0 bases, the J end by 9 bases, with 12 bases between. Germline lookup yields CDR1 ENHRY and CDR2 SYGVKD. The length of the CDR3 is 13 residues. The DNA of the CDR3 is TGTGCCATCAGTGAGTCACGTGAGCGTGGGCAGTACTTC. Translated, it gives CAISESRERGQYF.

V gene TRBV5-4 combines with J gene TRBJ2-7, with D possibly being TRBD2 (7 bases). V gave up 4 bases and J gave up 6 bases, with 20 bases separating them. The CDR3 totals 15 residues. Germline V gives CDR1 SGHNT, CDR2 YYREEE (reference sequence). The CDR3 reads CASSPGGRGNGEQYF. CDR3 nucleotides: TGTGCCAGCAGCCCGGGGGGCAGGGGTAACGGCGAGCAGTACTTC.

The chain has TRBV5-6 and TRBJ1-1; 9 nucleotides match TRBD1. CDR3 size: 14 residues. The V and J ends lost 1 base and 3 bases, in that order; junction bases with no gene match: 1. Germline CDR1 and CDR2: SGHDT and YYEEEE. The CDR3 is CASSLRQGDTEAFF. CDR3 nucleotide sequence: TGTGCCAGCAGCTTGAGACAGGGGGACACTGAAGCTTTCTTT.

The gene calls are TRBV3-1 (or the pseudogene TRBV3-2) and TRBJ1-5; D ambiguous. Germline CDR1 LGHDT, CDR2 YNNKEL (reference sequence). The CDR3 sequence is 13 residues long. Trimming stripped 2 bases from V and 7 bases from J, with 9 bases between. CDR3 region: CASSQHDGQPQHF. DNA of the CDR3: TGTGCCAGCAGCCAACATGACGGGCAGCCCCAGCATTTT.

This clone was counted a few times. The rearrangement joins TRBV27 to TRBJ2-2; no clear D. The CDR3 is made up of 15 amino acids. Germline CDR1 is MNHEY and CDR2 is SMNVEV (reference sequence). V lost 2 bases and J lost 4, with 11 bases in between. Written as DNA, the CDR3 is TGTGCCAGCAGTTTAATCTCTTCGGGCACCGGGGAGCTGTTTTTT. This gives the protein CASSLISSGTGELFF.

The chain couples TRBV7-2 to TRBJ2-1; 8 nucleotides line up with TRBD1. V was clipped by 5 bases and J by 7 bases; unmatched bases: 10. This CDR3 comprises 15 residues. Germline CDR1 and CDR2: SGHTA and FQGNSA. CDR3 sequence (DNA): TGTGCCAGCAGCATCAGGGGGCCATCGGGTAATGAGCAGTTCTTC. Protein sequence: CASSIRGPSGNEQFF. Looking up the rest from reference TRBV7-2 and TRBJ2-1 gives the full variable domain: GAGVSQSPSNKVTEKGKDVELRCDPISGHTALYWYRQSLGQGLEFLIYFQGNSAPDKSGLPSDRFSAERTGGSVSTLTIQRTQQEDSAVYLCASSIRGPSGNEQFFGPGTRLTVL.

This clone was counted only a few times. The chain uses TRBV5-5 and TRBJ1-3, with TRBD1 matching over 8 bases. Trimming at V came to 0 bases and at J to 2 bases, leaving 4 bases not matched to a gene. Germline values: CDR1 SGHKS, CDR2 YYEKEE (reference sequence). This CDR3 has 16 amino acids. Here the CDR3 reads CASSLVPTGAGNTIYF. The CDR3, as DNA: TGTGCCAGCAGCTTGGTTCCGACAGGGGCTGGAAACACCATATATTTT.

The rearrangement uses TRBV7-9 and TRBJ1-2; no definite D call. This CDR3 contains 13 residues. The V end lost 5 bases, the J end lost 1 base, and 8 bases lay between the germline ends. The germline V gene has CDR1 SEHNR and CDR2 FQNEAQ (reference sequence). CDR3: CASSPGLNYGYTF. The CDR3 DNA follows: TGTGCCAGCAGCCCAGGACTTAACTATGGCTACACCTTC.

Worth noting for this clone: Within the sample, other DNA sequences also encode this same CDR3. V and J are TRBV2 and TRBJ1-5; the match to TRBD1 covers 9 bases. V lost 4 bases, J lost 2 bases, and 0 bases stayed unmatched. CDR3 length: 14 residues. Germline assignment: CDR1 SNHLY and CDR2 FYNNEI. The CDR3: CASSGTGGNQPQHF. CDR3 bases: TGTGCCAGCAGTGGGACAGGGGGCAATCAGCCCCAGCATTTT.

This CDR3 is CASDQGTNTEAFF. The CDR3 DNA reads as TGCGCCAGCGACCAGGGGACGAACACTGAAGCTTTCTTT. The V call is TRBV5-1, the J call TRBJ1-1, with D possibly being TRBD1 (6 bases). Germline lookup yields CDR1 SGHRS and CDR2 YFSETQ. This CDR3 has 13 residues. The V and J ends lost 7 bases and 1 base respectively, with 11 bases between them.

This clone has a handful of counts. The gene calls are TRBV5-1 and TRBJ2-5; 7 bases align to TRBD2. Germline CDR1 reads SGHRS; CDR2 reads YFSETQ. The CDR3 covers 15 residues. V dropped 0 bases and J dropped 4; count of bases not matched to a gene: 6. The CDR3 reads CASSLVSGLGETQYF. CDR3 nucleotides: TGCGCCAGCAGCTTGGTTAGCGGGTTGGGAGAGACCCAGTACTTC.

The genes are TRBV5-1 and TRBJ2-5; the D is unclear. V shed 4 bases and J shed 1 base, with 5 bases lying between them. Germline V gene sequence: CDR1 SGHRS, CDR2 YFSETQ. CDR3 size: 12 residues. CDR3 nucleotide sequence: TGCGCCAGCAGCGCTACCCAAGAGACCCAGTACTTC. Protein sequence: CASSATQETQYF.

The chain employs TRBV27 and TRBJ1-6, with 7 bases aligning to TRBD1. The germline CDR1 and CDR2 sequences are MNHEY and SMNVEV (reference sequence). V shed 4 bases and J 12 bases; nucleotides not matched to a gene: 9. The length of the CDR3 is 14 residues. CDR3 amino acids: CASSSGQVQKPLHF. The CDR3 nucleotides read TGTGCCAGCAGTTCCGGACAGGTCCAGAAACCCCTCCACTTT.

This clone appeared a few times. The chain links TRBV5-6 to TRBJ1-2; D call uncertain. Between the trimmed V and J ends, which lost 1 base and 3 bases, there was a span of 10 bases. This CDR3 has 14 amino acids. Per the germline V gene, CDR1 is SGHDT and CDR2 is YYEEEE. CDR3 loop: CASSLSAHHYGYTF. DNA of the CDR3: TGTGCCAGCAGCTTGAGTGCACACCACTATGGCTACACCTTC.

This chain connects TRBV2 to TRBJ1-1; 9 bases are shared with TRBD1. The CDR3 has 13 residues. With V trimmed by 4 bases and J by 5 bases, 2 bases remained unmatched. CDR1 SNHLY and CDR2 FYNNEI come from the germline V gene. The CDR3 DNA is TGTGCCAGCAGTGGGGACAGGGAAACTGAAGCTTTCTTT. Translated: CASSGDRETEAFF.